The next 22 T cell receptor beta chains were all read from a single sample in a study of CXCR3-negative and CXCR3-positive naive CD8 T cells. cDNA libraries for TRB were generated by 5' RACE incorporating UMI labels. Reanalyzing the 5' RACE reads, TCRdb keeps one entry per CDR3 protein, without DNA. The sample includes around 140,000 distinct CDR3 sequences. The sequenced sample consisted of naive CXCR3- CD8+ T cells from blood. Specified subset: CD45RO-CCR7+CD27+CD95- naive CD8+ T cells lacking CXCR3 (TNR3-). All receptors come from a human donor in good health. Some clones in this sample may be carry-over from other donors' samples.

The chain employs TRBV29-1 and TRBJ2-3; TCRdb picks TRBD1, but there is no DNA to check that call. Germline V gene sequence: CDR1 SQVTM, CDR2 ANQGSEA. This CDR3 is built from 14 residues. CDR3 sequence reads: CSVTGTGLMDTQYF.

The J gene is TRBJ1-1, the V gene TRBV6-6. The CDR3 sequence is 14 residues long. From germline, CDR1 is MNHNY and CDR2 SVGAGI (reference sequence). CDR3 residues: CASSLGPVDTEAFF.

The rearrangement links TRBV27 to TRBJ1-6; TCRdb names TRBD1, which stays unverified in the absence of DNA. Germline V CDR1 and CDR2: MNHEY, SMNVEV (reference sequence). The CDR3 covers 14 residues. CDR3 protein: CASSLLGGNSPLHF.

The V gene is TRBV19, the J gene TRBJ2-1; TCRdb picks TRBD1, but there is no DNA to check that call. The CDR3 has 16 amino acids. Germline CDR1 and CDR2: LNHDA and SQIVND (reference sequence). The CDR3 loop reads CASSWNGHTPGNEQFF.

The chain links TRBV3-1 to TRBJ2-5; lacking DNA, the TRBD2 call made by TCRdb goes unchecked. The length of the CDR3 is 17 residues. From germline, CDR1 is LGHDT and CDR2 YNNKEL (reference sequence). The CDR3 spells CASSLTGTSGGQETQYF.

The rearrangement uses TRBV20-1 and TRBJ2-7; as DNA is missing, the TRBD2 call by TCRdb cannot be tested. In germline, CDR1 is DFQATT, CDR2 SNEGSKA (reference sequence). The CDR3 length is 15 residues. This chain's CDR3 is CSATSSGTGPYEQYF.

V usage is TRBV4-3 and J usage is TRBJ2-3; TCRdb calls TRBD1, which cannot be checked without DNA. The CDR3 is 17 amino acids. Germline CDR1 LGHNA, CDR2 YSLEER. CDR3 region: CASSQEWAGSLTDTQYF.

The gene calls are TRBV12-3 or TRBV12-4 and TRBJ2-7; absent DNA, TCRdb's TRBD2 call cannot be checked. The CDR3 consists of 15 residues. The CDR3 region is CASSPNLGLAGEQYF.

CDR3 loop: CASSSGLASGTGELFF. The rearrangement uses TRBV5-5 and TRBJ2-2. This CDR3 spans 16 amino acids. CDR1 is SGHKS and CDR2 is YYEKEE in the germline V gene (reference sequence).

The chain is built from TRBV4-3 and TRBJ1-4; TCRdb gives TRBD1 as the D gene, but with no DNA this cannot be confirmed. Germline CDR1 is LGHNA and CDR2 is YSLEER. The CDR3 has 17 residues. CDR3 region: CASSQGLGGQGAEKLFF.

Here the CDR3 reads CASSEYSGYYQNEQFF. This chain joins TRBV12-3 or TRBV12-4 and TRBJ2-1; there is no DNA to check the TCRdb D call of TRBD2. The CDR3 has 16 residues.

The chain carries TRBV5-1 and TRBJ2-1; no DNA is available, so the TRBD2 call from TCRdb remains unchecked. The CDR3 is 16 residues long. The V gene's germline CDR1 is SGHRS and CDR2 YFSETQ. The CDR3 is CASSLVAGGGYNEQFF.

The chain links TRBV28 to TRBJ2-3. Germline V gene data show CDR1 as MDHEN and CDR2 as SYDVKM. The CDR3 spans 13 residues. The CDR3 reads CASSLLAEDTQYF.

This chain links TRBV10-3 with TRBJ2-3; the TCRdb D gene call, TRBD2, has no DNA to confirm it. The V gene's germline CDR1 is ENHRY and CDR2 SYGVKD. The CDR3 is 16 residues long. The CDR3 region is CAISEYDRDSTDTQYF.

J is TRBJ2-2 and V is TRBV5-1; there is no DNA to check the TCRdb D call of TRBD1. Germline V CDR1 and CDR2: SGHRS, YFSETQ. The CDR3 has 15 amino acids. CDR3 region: CASSWWTENTGELFF.

CDR3 amino acids: CASSPGLAYEQYF. This chain joins TRBV11-2 and TRBJ2-7; TCRdb outputs TRBD2, but without DNA this stays unchecked. CDR3 length: 13 residues. CDR1 is SGHAT and CDR2 is FQNNGV in the germline V gene. The variable domain in full, completed from reference TRBV11-2 and TRBJ2-7, reads EAGVAQSPRYKIIEKRQSVAFWCNPISGHATLYWYQQILGQGPKLLIQFQNNGVVDDSQLPKDRFSAERLKGVDSTLKIQPAKLEDSAVYLCASSPGLAYEQYFGPGTRLTVT.

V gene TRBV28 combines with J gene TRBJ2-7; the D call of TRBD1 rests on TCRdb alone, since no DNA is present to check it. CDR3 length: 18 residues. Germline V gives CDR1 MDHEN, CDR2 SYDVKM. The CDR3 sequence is CASTTRIQGQANAYEQYF.

CDR3 protein: CASSQEEVRTGNYYEQYF. The J gene is TRBJ2-7, the V gene TRBV4-2; lacking DNA, the TRBD1 call made by TCRdb goes unchecked. This CDR3 has 18 residues. Germline V gene sequence: CDR1 LGHNA, CDR2 YNFKEQ.

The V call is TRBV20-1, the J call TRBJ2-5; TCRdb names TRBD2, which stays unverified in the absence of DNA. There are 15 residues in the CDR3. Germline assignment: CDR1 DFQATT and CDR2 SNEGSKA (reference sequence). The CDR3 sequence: CSAPGTSGSWETQYF.

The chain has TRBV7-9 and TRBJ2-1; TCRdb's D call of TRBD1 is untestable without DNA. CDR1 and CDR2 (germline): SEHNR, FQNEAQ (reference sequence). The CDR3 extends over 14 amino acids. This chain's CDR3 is CASSLPTGYNEQFF. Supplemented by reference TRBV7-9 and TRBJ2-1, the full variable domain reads DTGVSQNPRHKITKRGQNVTFRCDPISEHNRLYWYRQTLGQGPEFLTYFQNEAQLEKSRLLSDRFSAERPKGSFSTLEIQRTEQGDSAMYLCASSLPTGYNEQFFGPGTRLTVL.

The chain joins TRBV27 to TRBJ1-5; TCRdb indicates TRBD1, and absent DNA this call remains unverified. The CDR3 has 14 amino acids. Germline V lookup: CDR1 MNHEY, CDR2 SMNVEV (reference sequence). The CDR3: CASRPGGSNQPQHF.

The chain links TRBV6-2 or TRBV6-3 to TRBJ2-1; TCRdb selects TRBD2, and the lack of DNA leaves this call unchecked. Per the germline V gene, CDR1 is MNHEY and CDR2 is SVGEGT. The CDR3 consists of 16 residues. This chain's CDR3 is CASSYTGASGANEQFF.